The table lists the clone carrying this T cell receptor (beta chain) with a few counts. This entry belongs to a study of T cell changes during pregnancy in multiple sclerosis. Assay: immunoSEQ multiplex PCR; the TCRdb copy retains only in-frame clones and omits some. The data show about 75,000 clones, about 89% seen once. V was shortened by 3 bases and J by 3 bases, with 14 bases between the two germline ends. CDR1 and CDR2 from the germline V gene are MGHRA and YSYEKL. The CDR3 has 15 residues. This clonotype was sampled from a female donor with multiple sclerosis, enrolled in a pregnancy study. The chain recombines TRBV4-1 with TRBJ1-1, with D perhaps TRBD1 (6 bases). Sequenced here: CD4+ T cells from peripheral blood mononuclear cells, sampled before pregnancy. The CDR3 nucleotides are TGCGCCAGCAGCCAGCAAACAGGGTTTTACACTGAAGCTTTCTTT. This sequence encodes CASSQQTGFYTEAFF.